This is a list of T cell receptor beta chains from one sample in a study of T-cell reconstitution after alpha-beta-depleted transplantation in children. MiXCR was run by TCRdb on the PCR reads, yielding one entry per CDR3 protein. The sample shows 450,000 to 600,000 distinct CDR3 sequences, approximately 10% of them seen only once. The source material was PBMCs, sampled before TCRalphabeta/CD19-depleted stem cell transplant. The receptors derive from a child aged 2-9 years with inherited bone marrow failure, due to receive a stem cell transplant. Both conserved end residues are trimmed from each CDR3. Fields, in order: J gene, V gene, CDR3 length, CDR3 protein.

j_call: TRBJ2-1; v_call: TRBV6-1; cdr3_length: 13; cdr3_aa: ASSHRQGFHNEQF
j_call: TRBJ2-7; v_call: TRBV29-1; cdr3_length: 14; cdr3_aa: SVEDRLTSGNYEQY
j_call: TRBJ2-4; v_call: TRBV4-1; cdr3_length: 15; cdr3_aa: ASSQESPPLAKNIQY
j_call: TRBJ2-1; v_call: TRBV6-5; cdr3_length: 15; cdr3_aa: ASSYSVPQGPYNEQF
j_call: TRBJ1-2; v_call: TRBV5-6; cdr3_length: 13; cdr3_aa: ASSSPGTGIYGYT
j_call: TRBJ2-3; v_call: TRBV7-8; cdr3_length: 15; cdr3_aa: ASSSPRSGSITDTQY
j_call: TRBJ1-1; v_call: TRBV7-2; cdr3_length: 11; cdr3_aa: ASSLTPNTEAF
j_call: TRBJ1-4; v_call: TRBV20-1; cdr3_length: 13; cdr3_aa: SARDQTGTGEKLF
j_call: TRBJ2-1; v_call: TRBV4-3; cdr3_length: 15; cdr3_aa: ASSQDITATSYNEQF
j_call: TRBJ2-5; v_call: TRBV3-1; cdr3_length: 15; cdr3_aa: ASSQGGTGIGEETQY
j_call: TRBJ2-1; v_call: TRBV10-3; cdr3_length: 14; cdr3_aa: AISDPRTPIYNEQF
j_call: TRBJ2-1; v_call: TRBV7-9; cdr3_length: 15; cdr3_aa: ASSTTSGEGIYNEQF
j_call: TRBJ2-7; v_call: TRBV20-1; cdr3_length: 11; cdr3_aa: GFQDRYSYEQY
j_call: TRBJ2-1; v_call: TRBV20-1; cdr3_length: 15; cdr3_aa: SARLSGRAPSYNEQF
j_call: TRBJ2-5; v_call: TRBV20-1; cdr3_length: 12; cdr3_aa: SASYSGSQETQY
j_call: TRBJ2-4; v_call: TRBV23-1; cdr3_length: 12; cdr3_aa: ASVMSASKNIQY
j_call: TRBJ2-5; v_call: TRBV7-9; cdr3_length: 12; cdr3_aa: ASSQGERQETQY
j_call: TRBJ2-5; v_call: TRBV29-1; cdr3_length: 10; cdr3_aa: SVEKGSETQY
j_call: TRBJ2-7; v_call: TRBV7-2; cdr3_length: 14; cdr3_aa: ASSLWTSGEAYEQY
j_call: TRBJ1-2; v_call: TRBV28; cdr3_length: 13; cdr3_aa: ASSLLKERNYGYT
j_call: TRBJ1-2; v_call: TRBV20-1; cdr3_length: 12; cdr3_aa: SAQVTGTPRGYT
j_call: TRBJ2-5; v_call: TRBV20-1; cdr3_length: 11; cdr3_aa: SASGAGQETQY
j_call: TRBJ1-2; v_call: TRBV10-2; cdr3_length: 10; cdr3_aa: ASSGSFYGYT
j_call: TRBJ2-7; v_call: TRBV5-1; cdr3_length: 14; cdr3_aa: ASSPPGGTWGNEQY
j_call: TRBJ2-7; v_call: TRBV28; cdr3_length: 12; cdr3_aa: ASSYPDTKYEQY
j_call: TRBJ2-7; v_call: TRBV11-2; cdr3_length: 13; cdr3_aa: ASSFRLDRTYEQY
j_call: TRBJ2-3; v_call: TRBV12-3/TRBV12-4; cdr3_length: 13; cdr3_aa: ASSLGGGTTDTQY
j_call: TRBJ1-2; v_call: TRBV13; cdr3_length: 12; cdr3_aa: ASRDMTGGGGYT
j_call: TRBJ1-1; v_call: TRBV4-1; cdr3_length: 13; cdr3_aa: ASSQLGQGNTEAF
j_call: TRBJ2-1; v_call: TRBV20-1; cdr3_length: 14; cdr3_aa: SARPRTSSSYNEQF
j_call: TRBJ2-1; v_call: TRBV6-5; cdr3_length: 13; cdr3_aa: ASSYKPTGLRGLF
j_call: TRBJ2-7; v_call: TRBV28; cdr3_length: 11; cdr3_aa: ASSWALLGEQY
j_call: TRBJ2-7; v_call: TRBV6-6; cdr3_length: 9; cdr3_aa: ASSYSDEQY
j_call: TRBJ2-4; v_call: TRBV11-2; cdr3_length: 15; cdr3_aa: ASSLELFWRAKNIQY
j_call: TRBJ2-3; v_call: TRBV12-5; cdr3_length: 16; cdr3_aa: ASGLGTVQGVGTDTQY
j_call: TRBJ2-2; v_call: TRBV28; cdr3_length: 12; cdr3_aa: ASSFSGHTGELF
j_call: TRBJ2-2; v_call: TRBV5-2; cdr3_length: 12; cdr3_aa: AMGLGLPSGELF
j_call: TRBJ2-5; v_call: TRBV15; cdr3_length: 11; cdr3_aa: ATSRAGQETQY
j_call: TRBJ1-6; v_call: TRBV27; cdr3_length: 14; cdr3_aa: ASSLLPRGQNSPLH
j_call: TRBJ2-4; v_call: TRBV28; cdr3_length: 13; cdr3_aa: ASSRLAGVLGIQY
j_call: TRBJ1-5; v_call: TRBV15; cdr3_length: 14; cdr3_aa: ATSRDLDRGNQPQH
j_call: TRBJ2-7; v_call: TRBV29-1; cdr3_length: 10; cdr3_aa: SVDRGSDEQY
j_call: TRBJ2-1; v_call: TRBV5-4; cdr3_length: 13; cdr3_aa: ASSLAGLAGSEQF
j_call: TRBJ2-3; v_call: TRBV5-1; cdr3_length: 11; cdr3_aa: ASSVEGTDTQY
j_call: TRBJ2-2; v_call: TRBV5-1; cdr3_length: 14; cdr3_aa: ASSLEGRSGTGELF
j_call: TRBJ2-7; v_call: TRBV20-1; cdr3_length: 12; cdr3_aa: SARSTGGHYEQY
j_call: TRBJ2-5; v_call: TRBV5-4; cdr3_length: 16; cdr3_aa: ASSLMGLAGGPGETQY
j_call: TRBJ2-1; v_call: TRBV18; cdr3_length: 11; cdr3_aa: ASSPGMAGEWF
j_call: TRBJ2-7; v_call: TRBV29-1; cdr3_length: 10; cdr3_aa: SVSGLSYEQY
j_call: TRBJ2-5; v_call: TRBV15; cdr3_length: 15; cdr3_aa: ATSSVSQDRGQETQY
j_call: TRBJ2-7; v_call: TRBV19; cdr3_length: 12; cdr3_aa: ASRRTAEYYEQY